The 29 T cell receptor beta chains below were found in one sample sequenced in a study of metastatic and nonmetastatic thyroid tumors. TCRdb re-called the PCR reads with MiXCR. The sample yields about 27,000 clones, around a sixth seen once. All patients reached thyroid surgery having received no treatment beforehand. The material sequenced was blood. These receptors originate from a male donor with papillary thyroid cancer or a benign thyroid nodule (not recorded which). Some clones in this sample may be carry-over from other donors' samples.

The gene calls are TRBV11-3 and TRBJ2-7; D is possibly TRBD2 (6 bases). In germline, CDR1 is SGHNT, CDR2 YENEEA. Between the trimmed V and J ends, which lost 1 base and 7 bases, there was a span of 14 bases. There are 14 residues in the CDR3. The CDR3 DNA follows: TGTGCCAGCAGCTTAGGTAGCGGAAGACAGGAGCAGTACTTC. This codes for CASSLGSGRQEQYF.

This chain connects TRBV6-1 to TRBJ2-3, with D uncertain. V shed 2 bases and J shed 4 bases, with 22 bases lying between them. This CDR3 has 18 residues. Germline assignment: CDR1 MNHNS and CDR2 SASEGT. The CDR3 sequence: CASSENLRKGGYPDTQYF. In DNA, the CDR3 is TGTGCCAGCAGTGAAAACTTAAGAAAGGGCGGATATCCAGATACGCAGTATTTT.

This clone was detected a few times. A read error may be the cause here, since a much bigger clone is one base away. Other DNA sequences in the same sample also yield this CDR3. The chain has TRBV7-9 and TRBJ2-1; unclear D gene. The CDR3 has 14 amino acids. CDR1 is SEHNR, CDR2 FQNEAQ, per germline (reference sequence). The V end was cut by 5 bases, the J end by 6 bases, with 14 bases between. This CDR3 reads CASSPRVHGNEQFF. CDR3 bases: TGTGCCAGCAGCCCCCGGGTCCATGGCAATGAGCAGTTCTTC.

This clone is medium-sized in the sample. Distinct nucleotide sequences in the sample also encode this CDR3. The rearrangement uses TRBV6-1 and TRBJ2-2; tentative D call: TRBD2 (5 bases). With 7 bases removed from V and 4 bases from J, the gap between germline ends came to 7 bases. The CDR3 spans 12 residues. CDR1 and CDR2 (germline): MNHNS, SASEGT. The CDR3 DNA reads TGTGCCAGCAAGGGAGCCACCGGGGAGCTGTTTTTT. Translated, it gives CASKGATGELFF.

This clone showed up many times. V usage is TRBV19 and J usage is TRBJ2-7; D possibly corresponds to TRBD2 (5 bases). This CDR3 is built from 14 residues. V was shortened by 3 bases and J by 6 bases, with 15 bases between the two germline ends. The germline CDR1 and CDR2 sequences are LNHDA and SQIVND (reference sequence). The DNA of the CDR3 is TGTGCCAGTAGTATGGGAGTATGGGTCGGCGAGCAGTACTTC. Amino acids: CASSMGVWVGEQYF.

By its share, this clone is medium-sized. The chain carries TRBV6-1 and TRBJ1-5; 7 nucleotides agree with TRBD1. The CDR3 totals 14 residues. J was trimmed by 6 bases and V by 6 bases; bases with no gene match: 8. Germline V CDR1 and CDR2: MNHNS, SASEGT. The CDR3 DNA is TGTGCCAGCAGAGAGGGGGCTGAAGTTCAGCCCCAGCATTTT. It codes for CASREGAEVQPQHF.

This clone is classed as medium-sized. V usage is TRBV27 and J usage is TRBJ1-6; D is undetermined. This CDR3 has 13 amino acids. Germline V CDR1 and CDR2: MNHEY, SMNVEV (reference sequence). The V end was cut by 7 bases, the J end by 0 bases, with 4 bases between. The CDR3: CASKGSYNSPLHF. In DNA form, the CDR3 reads TGTGCCAGCAAGGGCTCCTATAATTCACCCCTCCACTTT.

In its sample, this clone ranks as medium-sized. The chain carries TRBV4-1 and TRBJ2-7; 7 bases line up with TRBD2. The CDR3 length is 14 residues. CDR1 is MGHRA and CDR2 is YSYEKL in the germline V gene. V trimming: 4 bases; J trimming: 4 bases; junction bases outside the gene matches: 7. This CDR3 reads CASSPGLQNYEQYF. DNA for the CDR3: TGCGCCAGCAGCCCGGGACTACAAAATTACGAGCAGTACTTC.

This clone was detected many times. The V gene is TRBV20-1, the J gene TRBJ1-5; perhaps TRBD1 as D (6 bases). Per germline, CDR1 DFQATT and CDR2 SNEGSKA (reference sequence). Deletions cut 0 bases from V and 2 bases from J, with 11 bases between. CDR3 size: 15 residues. CDR3 residues: CSARDGTLGNQPQHF. CDR3 sequence (DNA): TGCAGTGCTAGAGACGGGACATTAGGCAATCAGCCCCAGCATTTT.

This clone was counted at least ten times. The chain carries TRBV9 and TRBJ2-2; 8 bases line up with TRBD2. The V and J ends lost 7 bases and 4 bases, in that order; junction bases with no gene match: 6. This CDR3 has 14 residues. Germline assignment: CDR1 SGDLS and CDR2 YYNGEE. The CDR3 spells CASSGTSFTGELFF. CDR3 coding DNA: TGTGCCAGCTCCGGGACTAGTTTCACCGGGGAGCTGTTTTTT.

This chain uses TRBV5-1 with TRBJ2-7; weak D call: TRBD2 (6 bases). V gave up 4 bases and J gave up 0 bases, with 17 bases separating them. The length of the CDR3 is 16 residues. CDR1 and CDR2 from the germline V gene are SGHRS and YFSETQ. The DNA for the CDR3 is TGCGCCAGCAGCCCCATTGGGGCCGGGGGCTCCTACGAGCAGTACTTC. Translated: CASSPIGAGGSYEQYF.

This clone showed up many times. This chain connects TRBV11-1 to TRBJ2-4; 7 nucleotides align to TRBD1. The CDR3 contains 14 residues. Looked up from germline, CDR1 is SGHAT and CDR2 is FQDESV (reference sequence). Trimming cost V 5 bases and J 4 bases; bases outside gene matches: 5. This chain's CDR3 is CASSPTGLKNIQYF. The CDR3 DNA reads as TGTGCCAGCAGCCCGACAGGGTTGAAAAACATTCAGTACTTC. Looking up the rest from reference TRBV11-1 and TRBJ2-4 gives the full variable domain: EAEVAQSPRYKITEKSQAVAFWCDPISGHATLYWYRQILGQGPELLVQFQDESVVDDSQLPKDRFSAERLKGVDSTLKIQPAELGDSAMYLCASSPTGLKNIQYFGAGTRLSVL.

This clone was detected ten times or more. This chain connects TRBV9 to TRBJ2-2, with a tentative D call TRBD2 (6 bases). The CDR3 has 13 amino acids. Per the germline V gene, CDR1 is SGDLS and CDR2 is YYNGEE. V lost 4 bases and J lost 4, with 8 bases in between. CDR3 nucleotides: TGTGCCAGCAGCCTCGGGGGCACCGGGGAGCTGTTTTTT. Amino acids: CASSLGGTGELFF.

This clone was seen at least ten times. V gene TRBV6-2 or TRBV6-3 combines with J gene TRBJ1-2; TRBD1 is a possible D gene (6 bases). The ends were cut back, 7 bases at V and 2 bases at J, with 8 bases in the middle. This CDR3 contains 12 residues. The V gene's germline CDR1 is MNHEY and CDR2 SVGEGT. CDR3 DNA: TGTGCCAGCAACGGACAGAACTATGGCTACACCTTC. Translation: CASNGQNYGYTF.

The gene calls are TRBV7-2 and TRBJ2-7, with D perhaps TRBD1 (7 bases). The V gene's germline CDR1 is SGHTA and CDR2 FQGNSA. V was cut by 4 bases and J by 4 bases, with 11 bases left in between. The CDR3 spans 13 residues. The chain's CDR3 is CASSSQGGYEQYF. The CDR3 nucleotides are TGTGCCAGCAGCTCCCAGGGGGGATACGAGCAGTACTTC.

This clone is labeled as medium-sized. The J gene is TRBJ2-2, the V gene TRBV6-1, with 7 bases that match TRBD2. CDR1 MNHNS and CDR2 SASEGT come from the germline V gene. This CDR3 region has 15 residues. V lost 7 bases and J lost 5; bases outside the gene matches: 10. CDR3 sequence (DNA): TGTGCCAGCATCGGGGGGAGCGGAGATACCGGGGAGCTGTTTTTT. This gives the protein CASIGGSGDTGELFF.

There are many counts of this clone. This sample includes further DNA sequences coding for the same CDR3. The rearrangement joins TRBV18 to TRBJ1-1; D ambiguous. Germline assignment: CDR1 KGHSH and CDR2 LQKENI. CDR3 length equals 16 residues. V lost 0 bases and J lost 2, with 13 bases in between. Here the CDR3 DNA reads TGTGCCAGCTCACCACCGGACCGAGCCTTCAACACTGAAGCTTTCTTT. Its translation: CASSPPDRAFNTEAFF.

This clone was counted many times. One base away lies a much larger clone, so this may be a sequencing read error. It is likely a read error, because the conserved phenylalanine at the end of the CDR3 is missing. V gene TRBV5-1 combines with J gene TRBJ2-7, with 12 bases identical to TRBD1. The CDR3 runs 15 residues. V shed 4 bases and J 7 bases; nucleotides not matched to a gene: 9. CDR1 SGHRS and CDR2 YFSETQ come from the germline V gene. The CDR3 DNA reads TGCGCCAGCAGCACTTCCGGGACAGGGGGCGAAGAGCAGTACCTC. Translated, it gives CASSTSGTGGEEQYL.

The V gene is TRBV12-3 or TRBV12-4, the J gene TRBJ1-4; D gene unclear. The CDR3 covers 14 residues. V gave up 1 base and J gave up 8 bases, with 11 bases separating them. CDR3 loop: CASSLEGGREKLFF. The CDR3 DNA is TGTGCCAGCAGTTTAGAAGGCGGGCGAGAAAAACTGTTTTTT.

CDR3 sequence: CASSLAQMNTEAFF. CDR3 nucleotide sequence: TGCGCCAGCAGCTTGGCACAAATGAACACTGAAGCTTTCTTT. The chain carries TRBV5-1 and TRBJ1-1; D gene uncertain. The germline V and J ends were trimmed by 0 bases and 0 bases, with 6 bases remaining between them. Per germline, CDR1 SGHRS and CDR2 YFSETQ. This CDR3 spans 14 amino acids. Full variable domain (missing parts from reference TRBV5-1 and TRBJ1-1): KAGVTQTPRYLIKTRGQQVTLSCSPISGHRSVSWYQQTPGQGLQFLFEYFSETQRNKGNFPGRFSGRQFSNSRSEMNVSTLELGDSALYLCASSLAQMNTEAFFGQGTRLTVV.

The V gene is TRBV7-6, the J gene TRBJ1-2, with 7 nucleotides matching TRBD1. The CDR3 spans 13 residues. V shed 5 bases, J shed 12 bases, and the junction held 12 bases outside the gene matches. In germline, CDR1 is SGHVS, CDR2 FNYEAQ. The CDR3 nucleotides are TGTGCCAGCAGCCAAAGCCAGGGGGGACAAAACACCTTC. Amino acid sequence: CASSQSQGGQNTF. The full variable domain, rest sourced from reference TRBV7-6 and TRBJ1-2, is GAGVSQSPRYKVTKRGQDVALRCDPISGHVSLYWYRQALGQGPEFLTYFNYEAQQDKSGLPNDRFSAERPEGSISTLTIQRTEQRDSAMYRCASSQSQGGQNTFGSGTRLTVV.

Judged by abundance, this clone is medium-sized. The V gene is TRBV4-2, the J gene TRBJ2-5; 8 positions match TRBD2. Germline lookup yields CDR1 LGHNA and CDR2 YNFKEQ. V dropped 0 bases and J dropped 1; count of bases not matched to a gene: 1. The CDR3 extends over 15 amino acids. The CDR3 spells CASSQDREGQETQYF. The DNA of the CDR3 is TGTGCCAGCAGCCAAGATCGGGAGGGCCAAGAGACCCAGTACTTC.

This clone has a handful of counts. The junction shows a germline mismatch at one end, possibly a read error. Here the CDR3 DNA reads TGTGCCAGCTCGAGGCCTAGAGTAAATCAGCAATTCTTC. Residues: CASSRPRVNQQFF. V and J are TRBV6-1 and TRBJ2-1, with D unresolved. Germline V lookup: CDR1 MNHNS, CDR2 SASEGT. The CDR3 has 13 residues.

This clone was seen ten or more times. V is TRBV7-9 and J is TRBJ2-1, with 8 bases lining up with TRBD1. The CDR3 contains 14 residues. Unmatched junction bases numbered 4, after V lost 8 bases and J lost 1 base. Germline V CDR1 and CDR2: SEHNR, FQNEAQ (reference sequence). CDR3 loop: CASPGGTSYNEQFF. The CDR3 coding sequence is TGTGCCAGCCCAGGGGGCACATCCTACAATGAGCAGTTCTTC.

This clone is termed medium-sized. This sequence joins TRBV28 and TRBJ2-7, with 12 bases that match TRBD2. The V gene's germline CDR1 is MDHEN and CDR2 SYDVKM. Germline trimming cut 6 bases from V and 2 bases from J; bases unmatched to any gene: 11. The CDR3 has 17 residues. The CDR3 protein is CASRRRTSGDFTYEQYF. In nucleotides, the CDR3 is TGTGCCAGCAGACGGAGGACTAGCGGGGATTTCACCTACGAGCAGTACTTC.

A few counts support this clone. CDR3 in amino acids: CSARGTGGYVGGDNEQFF. The DNA for the CDR3 is TGCAGTGCTAGAGGGACAGGGGGCTACGTTGGCGGGGATAATGAGCAGTTCTTC. The chain is built from TRBV20-1 and TRBJ2-1; 11 bases align to TRBD1. The V and J ends lost 1 base and 7 bases, in that order; junction bases with no gene match: 15. The CDR3 is made up of 18 amino acids. The germline V gene encodes CDR1 DFQATT and CDR2 SNEGSKA (reference sequence).

In its sample, this clone ranks as medium-sized. The CDR3 DNA is TGTGCCAGCAGCCAGGGATTGACAGTTACCTACGAGCAGTACTTC. Translating gives CASSQGLTVTYEQYF. The chain uses TRBV4-2 and TRBJ2-7; perhaps TRBD1 as D (5 bases). The germline CDR1 and CDR2 sequences are LGHNA and YNFKEQ. This CDR3 comprises 15 residues. V was cut by 3 bases and J by 2 bases, with 14 bases left in between.

The J gene is TRBJ1-1, the V gene TRBV30, with D unresolved. Germline values: CDR1 GTSNPN, CDR2 SVGIG (reference sequence). Trimming removed 2 bases at V and 5 bases at J, with 6 bases between. The CDR3 sequence is 11 residues long. The CDR3 is CAWSKITEAFF. The CDR3 DNA sequence: TGTGCCTGGAGTAAGATTACTGAAGCTTTCTTT. Using reference TRBV30 and TRBJ1-1 for the parts outside the CDR3, the full variable domain is SQTIHQWPATLVQPVGSPLSLECTVEGTSNPNLYWYRQAAGRGLQLLFYSVGIGQISSEVPQNLSASRPQDRQFILSSKKLLLSDSGFYLCAWSKITEAFFGQGTRLTVV.

This clone has ten or more counts. This sequence joins TRBV9 and TRBJ2-7, with 8 bases matching TRBD1. Germline V lookup: CDR1 SGDLS, CDR2 YYNGEE. V lost 0 bases to trimming and J lost 3 bases; unmatched junction nucleotides: 2. The CDR3 totals 14 residues. The DNA for the CDR3 is TGTGCCAGCAGCGTAGGAGGGACAGGCTACGAGCAGTACTTC. Translated: CASSVGGTGYEQYF.